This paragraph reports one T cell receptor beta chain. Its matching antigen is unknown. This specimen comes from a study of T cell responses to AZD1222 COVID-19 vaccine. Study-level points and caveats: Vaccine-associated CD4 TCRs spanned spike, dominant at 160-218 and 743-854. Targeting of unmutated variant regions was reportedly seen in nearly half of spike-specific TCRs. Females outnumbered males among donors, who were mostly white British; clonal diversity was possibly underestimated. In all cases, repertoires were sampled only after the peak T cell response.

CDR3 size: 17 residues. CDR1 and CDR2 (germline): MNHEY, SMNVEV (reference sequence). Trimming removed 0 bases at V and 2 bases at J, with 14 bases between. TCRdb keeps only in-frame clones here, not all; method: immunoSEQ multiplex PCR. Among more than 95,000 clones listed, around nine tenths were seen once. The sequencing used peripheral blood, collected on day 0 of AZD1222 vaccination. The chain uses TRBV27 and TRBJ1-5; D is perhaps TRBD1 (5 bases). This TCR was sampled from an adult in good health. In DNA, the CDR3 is TGTGCCAGCAGTTTATCGGGACCCAGGAGGGGCAATCAGCCCCAGCATTTT. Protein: CASSLSGPRRGNQPQHF.